Following are 10 T cell receptor beta chains from one sample sequenced in a study of blood T cell repertoires in COVID-19. TCRdb's table, derived via immunoSEQ multiplex PCR, lists solely in-frame clones and lacks some. Of approximately 160,000 clones listed, almost 85% were seen once; the top ten hold roughly 15%. The sample consisted of peripheral blood. The origin of the receptors is a man younger than 30 with active or convalescent COVID-19.

This chain uses TRBV5-4 with TRBJ2-3, with 12 positions matching TRBD2. The CDR3 is made up of 17 amino acids. With V trimmed by 2 bases and J by 3 bases, 7 bases remained unmatched. CDR1 and CDR2 (germline): SGHNT, YYREEE (reference sequence). DNA of the CDR3: TGTGCCAGCAGCTTAGGACTAGCGGGGACGGGGACAGATACGCAGTATTTT. Translated: CASSLGLAGTGTDTQYF.

The chain employs TRBV6-5 and TRBJ1-1; no clear D. Trimming took off 4 bases at V and 3 bases at J, with 12 bases between the two ends. Per germline, CDR1 MNHEY and CDR2 SVGAGI. The CDR3 totals 14 residues. CDR3 protein: CASSSRMTYTEAFF. CDR3 nucleotides: TGTGCCAGCAGTTCCCGAATGACTTACACTGAAGCTTTCTTT.

The gene calls are TRBV20-1 and TRBJ2-5; possibly TRBD2 for D (6 bases). Germline V lookup: CDR1 DFQATT, CDR2 SNEGSKA (reference sequence). CDR3 size: 12 residues. Trimming removed 3 bases from V and 9 bases from J, with 14 bases in between. Here the CDR3 DNA reads TGCAGTGCTAGTATAGGGCGGGGAGCCCAGTACTTC. This codes for CSASIGRGAQYF.

This chain links TRBV4-3 with TRBJ1-5; 8 nucleotides align to TRBD1. The CDR3 contains 20 residues. The germline gives CDR1 LGHNA, CDR2 YSLEER. With V trimmed by 0 bases and J by 0 bases, 13 bases remained unmatched. CDR3 bases: TGCGCCAGCAGCCAAGACCCCTGGACAGGGACCCCTTATAGCAATCAGCCCCAGCATTTT. It is translated as CASSQDPWTGTPYSNQPQHF.

The chain carries TRBV4-2 and TRBJ2-3; 9 bases align to TRBD1. CDR1 is LGHNA, CDR2 YNFKEQ, per germline. The CDR3 covers 16 residues. With V trimmed by 3 bases and J by 3 bases, 7 bases remained unmatched. The CDR3 reads CASSHQDRGGTDTQYF. CDR3 DNA: TGTGCCAGCAGCCACCAGGACAGGGGTGGAACAGATACGCAGTATTTT.

V is TRBV10-3 and J is TRBJ1-2; 9 bases are shared with TRBD1. Germline V gene lookup returns CDR1 ENHRY and CDR2 SYGVKD. The CDR3 has 16 amino acids. With V trimmed by 7 bases and J by 7 bases, 16 bases remained unmatched. CDR3 in amino acids: CAIKGDREGVLSGYTF. Here the CDR3 DNA reads TGTGCCATCAAAGGGGACAGGGAAGGGGTGCTAAGTGGCTACACCTTC.

This chain links TRBV4-1 with TRBJ2-7, with 8 positions matching TRBD1. The CDR3 length is 15 residues. Germline CDR1 MGHRA, CDR2 YSYEKL. Trimming cost V 2 bases and J 4 bases; bases outside gene matches: 7. CDR3 bases: TGCGCCAGCAGCCAAAATCGACAGGGGACATACGAGCAGTACTTC. Protein: CASSQNRQGTYEQYF.

This clone was seen only a few times. The chain combines TRBV19 with TRBJ1-5; 8 bases line up with TRBD1. The CDR3 runs to 15 residues. Germline V lookup: CDR1 LNHDA, CDR2 SQIVND (reference sequence). V gave up 3 bases and J gave up 2 bases; unmatched junction bases: 3. The CDR3 spells CASSMQGAGNQPQHF. The CDR3, as DNA: TGTGCCAGTAGTATGCAGGGGGCGGGCAATCAGCCCCAGCATTTT.

This clone appeared once. The genes are TRBV6-2 or TRBV6-3 and TRBJ1-2; D gene unclear. Trimming removed 4 bases from V and 8 bases from J, with 8 bases in between. This CDR3 has 11 amino acids. Germline values: CDR1 MNHEY, CDR2 SVGEGT. This chain's CDR3 is CASSSGIGYTF. DNA for the CDR3: TGTGCCAGCAGTTCCGGGATCGGCTACACCTTC.

This clone showed up just once. The chain carries TRBV9 and TRBJ1-2; D unresolved. CDR1 SGDLS and CDR2 YYNGEE come from the germline V gene. The V and J ends lost 0 bases and 0 bases respectively, with 12 bases between them. CDR3 length: 16 residues. CDR3 residues: CASSVGLSEANYGYTF. CDR3 bases: TGTGCCAGCAGCGTAGGCCTATCTGAGGCTAACTATGGCTACACCTTC.